Presented here are 3 T cell receptor beta chains from one specimen sequenced in a study of OX40 agonist ivuxolimab in advanced cancers. Measured with immunoSEQ multiplex PCR; TCRdb has only the in-frame clones, and not every one. The data contain tens of thousands of clones, about 86% of them singletons. The sample in question was CD4+ or CD8+ T cells sorted from blood, obtained in a trial of the OX40 agonist ivuxolimab. The receptors derive from an adult with an advanced solid tumor such as melanoma, head and neck, liver or kidney cancer.

This clone has just one count. The V call is TRBV30, the J call TRBJ1-5, with 8 bases identical to TRBD1. V was clipped by 4 bases and J by 4 bases; unmatched bases: 3. The CDR3 spans 13 residues. Per germline, CDR1 GTSNPN and CDR2 SVGIG (reference sequence). CDR3 nucleotides: TGTGCCTGGACTACAGGGGGAAATCAGCCCCAGCATTTT. Protein: CAWTTGGNQPQHF. The full variable domain, in which reference TRBV30 and TRBJ1-5 provide the parts outside the CDR3, is SQTIHQWPATLVQPVGSPLSLECTVEGTSNPNLYWYRQAAGRGLQLLFYSVGIGQISSEVPQNLSASRPQDRQFILSSKKLLLSDSGFYLCAWTTGGNQPQHFGDGTRLSIL.

This chain connects TRBV7-6 to TRBJ2-7, with D possibly matching TRBD1 (6 bases). Germline CDR1 reads SGHVS; CDR2 reads FNYEAQ. Trimming cost V 1 base and J 5 bases, with 18 bases left between them. The CDR3 has 16 residues. CDR3 bases: TGTGCCAGCAGCTTAGTGGAGCGTGGGTCAGGGGACGAGCAGTACTTC. It encodes CASSLVERGSGDEQYF.

The chain couples TRBV5-1 to TRBJ1-5; TRBD1 matches at 7 bases. CDR1 and CDR2 (germline): SGHRS, YFSETQ. CDR3 length equals 16 residues. V shed 4 bases and J 4 bases; nucleotides not matched to a gene: 11. CDR3 sequence (DNA): TGCGCCAGCAGCCCCGAGGGGGGACAGCAGAATCAGCCCCAGCATTTT. As protein: CASSPEGGQQNQPQHF.